This T cell receptor (beta chain) derives from a study of T cell repertoires in cytomegalovirus infection. Study summary: In public TCR beta signatures, there were indications of both CMV infection and matching HLA type. Points from the study as a whole: People with CMV and the relevant HLA were identified by cumulative public TCR beta family frequency. HLA-C-restricted CMV-specific TCR beta clonotypes were dominant in the ex vivo response.

A word on this clonotype: The antigen remains undetermined.

Using its own MiXCR run on the reads, TCRdb lists one record per CDR3 protein. The table includes fewer than 700,000 distinct CDR3 sequences, about 24% detected once. The CDR3 totals 16 residues. Trimming removed 1 base at V and 6 bases at J, with 17 bases between. In germline, CDR1 is SGHDN, CDR2 FVKESK. The sequence was collected from a human donor in good health (CMV status not recorded). Some clones in this sample may be carry-over from other donors' samples. The chain links TRBV14 to TRBJ2-3; D gene ambiguous. Sequenced material: CD8+ T cells from PBMCs. The CDR3 here is CASSQGSGIAWDTQYF. In nucleotides, the CDR3 is TGTGCCAGCAGCCAAGGCTCCGGAATAGCATGGGATACGCAGTATTTT.